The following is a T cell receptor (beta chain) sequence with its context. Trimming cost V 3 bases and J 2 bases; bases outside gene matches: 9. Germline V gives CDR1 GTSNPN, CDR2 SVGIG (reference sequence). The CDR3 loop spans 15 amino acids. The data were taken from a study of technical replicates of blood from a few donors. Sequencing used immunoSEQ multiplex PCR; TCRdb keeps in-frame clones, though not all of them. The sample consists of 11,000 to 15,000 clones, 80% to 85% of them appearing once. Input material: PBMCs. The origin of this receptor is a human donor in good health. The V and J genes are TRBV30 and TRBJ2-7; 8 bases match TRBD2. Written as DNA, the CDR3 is TGTGCCTGGAGATCCCCACTAGCGGCAACCTACGAGCAGTACTTC. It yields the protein CAWRSPLAATYEQYF.